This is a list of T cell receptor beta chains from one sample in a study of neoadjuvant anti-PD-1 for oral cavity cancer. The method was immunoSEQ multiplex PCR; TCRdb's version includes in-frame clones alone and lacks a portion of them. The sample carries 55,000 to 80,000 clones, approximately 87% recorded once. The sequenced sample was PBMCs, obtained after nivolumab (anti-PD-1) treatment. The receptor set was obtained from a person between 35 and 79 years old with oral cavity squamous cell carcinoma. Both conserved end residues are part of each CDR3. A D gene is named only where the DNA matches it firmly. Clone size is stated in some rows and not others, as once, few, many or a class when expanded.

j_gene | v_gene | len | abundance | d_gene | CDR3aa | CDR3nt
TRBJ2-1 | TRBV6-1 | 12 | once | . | CASSVSYNEQFF | TGTGCCAGCAGTGTATCTTACAATGAGCAGTTCTTC
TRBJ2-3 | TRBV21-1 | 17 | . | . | CASSKANGRGRTDTQYF | TGTGCCAGCAGCAAAGCGAACGGGAGGGGCCGCACAGATACGCAGTATTTT
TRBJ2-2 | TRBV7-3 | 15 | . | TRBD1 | CASSRGQGRTGELFF | TGTGCCAGCAGCCGCGGACAGGGAAGAACGGGGGAGCTGTTTTTT
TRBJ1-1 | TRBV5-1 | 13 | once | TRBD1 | CASSATPGTGAFF | TGCGCCAGCAGCGCCACTCCCGGGACAGGGGCTTTCTTT
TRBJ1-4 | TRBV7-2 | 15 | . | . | CASSQGAIANEKLFF | TGTGCCAGCAGCCAAGGGGCGATCGCTAATGAAAAACTGTTTTTT
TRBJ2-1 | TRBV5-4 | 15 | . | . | CASSLPPRGYNEQFF | TGTGCCAGCAGCCTGCCCCCGCGGGGCTACAATGAGCAGTTCTTC
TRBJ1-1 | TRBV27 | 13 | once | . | CASSLQGGPEAFF | TGTGCCAGCAGTTTGCAGGGAGGGCCTGAAGCTTTCTTT
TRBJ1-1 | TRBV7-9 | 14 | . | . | CASTGGFDDTEAFF | TGTGCCAGCACGGGAGGCTTCGATGACACTGAAGCTTTCTTT
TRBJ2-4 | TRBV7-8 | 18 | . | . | CASSQSPKWRDAKNIQYF | TGTGCCAGCAGCCAATCCCCGAAGTGGCGGGACGCAAAAAACATTCAGTACTTC
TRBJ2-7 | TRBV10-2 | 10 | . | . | CASKDYEQYF | TGCGCCAGCAAGGATTACGAGCAGTACTTC
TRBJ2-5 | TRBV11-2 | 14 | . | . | CASRDFGFRETQYF | TGTGCCAGCAGGGATTTTGGGTTTAGAGAGACCCAGTACTTC
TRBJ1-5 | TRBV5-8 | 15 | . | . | CASSRAGRYNQPQHF | TGTGCCAGCAGCAGGGCCGGTCGGTACAATCAGCCCCAGCATTTT
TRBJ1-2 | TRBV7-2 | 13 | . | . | CASSETGFYGYTF | TGTGCCAGCAGCGAAACAGGGTTCTATGGCTACACCTTC
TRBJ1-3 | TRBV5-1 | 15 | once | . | CASSLDGVSGNTIYF | TGCGCCAGCAGCTTGGACGGGGTCTCTGGAAACACCATATATTTT
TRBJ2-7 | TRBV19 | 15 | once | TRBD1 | CASSIKQGVSYEQYF | TGTGCCAGTAGTATCAAGCAGGGGGTGTCCTACGAGCAGTACTTC
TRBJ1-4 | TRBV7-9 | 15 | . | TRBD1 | CASSWWDRGYEKLFF | TGTGCCAGCAGCTGGTGGGACAGGGGGTATGAAAAACTGTTTTTT
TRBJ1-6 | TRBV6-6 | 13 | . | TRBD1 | CATPGQGISPLHF | TGTGCCACCCCGGGACAGGGGATTTCACCCCTCCACTTT
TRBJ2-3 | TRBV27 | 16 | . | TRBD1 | CASSFLDRVGTDTQYF | TGTGCCAGCAGTTTCCTGGACAGGGTGGGCACAGATACGCAGTATTTT
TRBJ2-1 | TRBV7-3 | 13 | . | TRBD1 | CASSSGTGNEQFF | TGTGCCAGCAGCTCCGGGACAGGGAATGAGCAGTTCTTC
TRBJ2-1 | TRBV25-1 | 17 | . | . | CASSEYTGRGLYNEQFF | TGTGCCAGCAGTGAATACACTGGGCGGGGTCTCTACAATGAGCAGTTCTTC
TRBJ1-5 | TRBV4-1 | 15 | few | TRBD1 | CASSQAPGTAQPQHF | TGCGCCAGCAGCCAAGCACCCGGGACAGCTCAGCCCCAGCATTTT
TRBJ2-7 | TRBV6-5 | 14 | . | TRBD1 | CASSYSQGAYEQYF | TGTGCCAGCAGTTACAGTCAGGGGGCCTACGAGCAGTACTTC